Listed here are 22 T cell receptor beta chains from one sample, sequenced in a study of blood T cell repertoires in COVID-19 (dated by TCRdb to the early 2020s). Libraries were built with the immunoSEQ multiplex PCR assay. In TCRdb, the immuneACCESS table is reduced to in-frame sequences with V and J assigned. These tables do not hold every clone; where another copy was compared, an unresolved V gene accounts for under half, and the others remain unexplained. The sample records 200,000 to 250,000 clones, about nine tenths of which are singletons. The leading ten clones occupy about 2.2% of the sample. The sample taken for sequencing was peripheral blood. Receptors originate from a woman aged 45-65 years with acute or convalescent COVID-19.

J is TRBJ1-5 and V is TRBV7-3, with a possible D match to TRBD1 (6 bases). With 3 bases removed from V and 0 bases from J, the gap between germline ends came to 12 bases. The CDR3 is made up of 16 amino acids. Germline V gives CDR1 SGHTA, CDR2 FQGTGA. The CDR3 bases are TGTGCCAGCAGCTTCGTCGGGACATCTAGCAATCAGCCCCAGCATTTT. This codes for CASSFVGTSSNQPQHF.

This chain links TRBV5-1 with TRBJ2-3; TRBD2 aligns across 10 bases. The V gene's germline CDR1 is SGHRS and CDR2 YFSETQ. The CDR3 has 16 amino acids. V gave up 1 base and J gave up 4 bases; unmatched junction bases: 6. The CDR3 sequence: CASSLLGLAGADTQYF. In DNA, the CDR3 is TGCGCCAGCAGCTTGTTGGGCCTAGCGGGAGCAGATACGCAGTATTTT.

The chain is built from TRBV19 and TRBJ2-1; 7 bases match TRBD2. The CDR3 is made up of 16 amino acids. V trimming: 3 bases; J trimming: 12 bases; junction bases outside the gene matches: 17. Germline V gene data show CDR1 as LNHDA and CDR2 as SQIVND (reference sequence). CDR3: CASSIGGGSFKMSQFF. The DNA for the CDR3 is TGTGCCAGTAGTATTGGGGGGGGTAGTTTTAAGATGTCGCAGTTCTTC.

This sequence joins TRBV6-6 and TRBJ1-6; no firm D call. This CDR3 comprises 15 residues. Trimming took 0 bases from V and 6 from J, leaving 9 bases between them. Germline V gene sequence: CDR1 MNHNY, CDR2 SVGAGI (reference sequence). In DNA form, the CDR3 reads TGTGCCAGCAGTTACTCGGCAAACAGTAATTCACCCCTCCACTTT. As protein: CASSYSANSNSPLHF.

V usage is TRBV9 and J usage is TRBJ2-1, with 8 bases aligning to TRBD1. J gave up 7 bases and V 3 bases, and 9 bases lay outside the gene matches. CDR1 SGDLS and CDR2 YYNGEE come from the germline V gene. CDR3 length: 15 amino acids. The CDR3 nucleotides read TGTGCCAGCAGCGCTCGGACAGGGTTTGGGAATGAGCAGTTCTTC. Translation gives CASSARTGFGNEQFF.

The genes are TRBV18 and TRBJ2-1; D may be TRBD1 (6 bases). The germline gives CDR1 KGHSH, CDR2 LQKENI. The CDR3 covers 17 residues. The V end lost 6 bases, the J end lost 0 bases, and 18 bases lay between the germline ends. In nucleotides, the CDR3 is TGTGCCAGCTCCAAGGCGCAGGGGACGAGCTCCTACAATGAGCAGTTCTTC. Amino acids: CASSKAQGTSSYNEQFF.

The chain combines TRBV29-1 with TRBJ1-1, with TRBD1 as a possible D gene (6 bases). The germline V and J ends were trimmed by 7 bases and 5 bases, with 17 bases remaining between them. This CDR3 comprises 13 residues. Looked up from germline, CDR1 is SQVTM and CDR2 is ANQGSEA. For the CDR3, the DNA is TGCAGCGCATTGCAGGGGATTTGGACTGAAGCTTTCTTT. It encodes CSALQGIWTEAFF. Full variable domain (outside the CDR3, taken from reference TRBV29-1 and TRBJ1-1): SAVISQKPSRDICQRGTSLTIQCQVDSQVTMMFWYRQQPGQSLTLIATANQGSEATYESGFVIDKFPISRPNLTFSTLTVSNMSPEDSSIYLCSALQGIWTEAFFGQGTRLTVV.

This clone was seen a single time. The V gene is TRBV7-9, the J gene TRBJ1-1; no definite D call. V was pared by 6 bases and J by 5 bases, with 13 bases between. The CDR3 covers 13 residues. Germline V gene sequence: CDR1 SEHNR, CDR2 FQNEAQ (reference sequence). CDR3 in amino acids: CASSFSRGTEAFF. The CDR3 bases are TGTGCCAGCAGTTTCTCACGAGGTACTGAAGCTTTCTTT. The entire variable domain, with the rest obtained from reference TRBV7-9 and TRBJ1-1, is as follows: DTGVSQNPRHKITKRGQNVTFRCDPISEHNRLYWYRQTLGQGPEFLTYFQNEAQLEKSRLLSDRFSAERPKGSFSTLEIQRTEQGDSAMYLCASSFSRGTEAFFGQGTRLTVV.

J is TRBJ1-2 and V is TRBV16; a possible D gene is TRBD1 (6 bases). This CDR3 contains 17 residues. V was shortened by 0 bases and J by 4 bases, with 18 bases between the two germline ends. Germline assignment: CDR1 KGHSY and CDR2 FQNENV. CDR3 in DNA: TGTGCCAGCAGCCAATCCCTTGCGGGGGGCGACGGCTATGGCTACACCTTC. Translated, it gives CASSQSLAGGDGYGYTF.

The chain couples TRBV27 to TRBJ2-2; D is perhaps TRBD1 (6 bases). Germline loops: CDR1 MNHEY, CDR2 SMNVEV (reference sequence). The CDR3 has 15 residues. Between the trimmed V and J ends, which lost 6 bases and 7 bases, there was a span of 18 bases. CDR3 bases: TGTGCCAGCAGCTTCCTACAGGGTCCGGGCGGGGAGCTGTTTTTT. Translated, it gives CASSFLQGPGGELFF.

V gene TRBV3-1 (or the pseudogene TRBV3-2) combines with J gene TRBJ2-5; 11 nucleotides line up with TRBD2. Trimming removed 2 bases from V and 3 bases from J; junction bases left unmatched: 2. CDR3 length equals 15 residues. Looked up from germline, CDR1 is LGHDT and CDR2 is YNNKEL (reference sequence). This CDR3 is CASSQNSGGEETQYF. The CDR3, as DNA: TGTGCCAGCAGCCAAAATAGCGGGGGGGAAGAGACCCAGTACTTC.

The CDR3 spells CATSVGGGGEQFF. CDR3 DNA sequence: TGTGCCACCAGTGTGGGAGGGGGAGGTGAGCAGTTCTTC. The chain carries TRBV24-1 and TRBJ2-1; TRBD2 might be the D (7 bases). V was trimmed by 5 bases and J by 9 bases, leaving 13 bases between them. CDR3 length: 13 amino acids. CDR1 is KGHDR and CDR2 is SFDVKD in the germline V gene.

This chain connects TRBV6-5 to TRBJ2-1; unclear D gene. From germline, CDR1 is MNHEY and CDR2 SVGAGI. Trimming took 2 bases from V and 0 from J, leaving 8 bases between them. The CDR3 loop spans 15 amino acids. The CDR3, as DNA: TGTGCCAGCAGTTACGGTCGCAGCTCCTACAATGAGCAGTTCTTC. It specifies CASSYGRSSYNEQFF.

The V call is TRBV30, the J call TRBJ1-1; D gene uncertain. The V gene lost 3 bases and the J gene lost 3 bases, with 5 bases spanning the gap. This CDR3 region has 11 residues. CDR1 GTSNPN and CDR2 SVGIG come from the germline V gene (reference sequence). The CDR3 region has the DNA TGTGCCTGGAGCCTAGACACTGAAGCTTTCTTT. This translates into CAWSLDTEAFF.

This clone was seen only once. The V gene is TRBV24-1, the J gene TRBJ2-3; TRBD2 matches 9 bases. V shed 3 bases, J shed 2 bases, and the junction held 5 bases outside the gene matches. This CDR3 has 16 residues. Per the germline V gene, CDR1 is KGHDR and CDR2 is SFDVKD. The CDR3 region has the DNA TGTGCCACCAGTGATGGCGGGGGGGCCTACACAGATACGCAGTATTTT. It is translated as CATSDGGGAYTDTQYF.

Remarks on this clone: At one boundary the junction diverges from the germline segment, which might be a read error. J is TRBJ2-3 and V is TRBV12-5; 9 bases align to TRBD2. The germline V gene has CDR1 LGHNT and CDR2 FRNRAP. The CDR3 has 17 residues. Written as DNA, the CDR3 is TGTGCTCGTGGTTGGGGCGGCGGGGGGGCCATTGGGGATACGCAGTATTTT. Protein product: CARGWGGGGAIGDTQYF. The full variable domain, rest sourced from reference TRBV12-5 and TRBJ2-3, is DARVTQTPRHKVTEMGQEVTMRCQPILGHNTVFWYRQTMMQGLELLAYFRNRAPLDDSGMPKDRFSAEMPDATLATLKIQPSEPRDSAVYFCARGWGGGGAIGDTQYFGPGTRLTVL.

The chain carries TRBV24-1 and TRBJ1-5; no clear D. Trimming shortened V by 0 bases and J by 1 base, and 3 bases separated the two germline ends. CDR3 length: 14 amino acids. Germline assignment: CDR1 KGHDR and CDR2 SFDVKD. This CDR3 is CATSDLRSNQPQHF. DNA for the CDR3: TGTGCCACCAGTGATTTGCGGAGCAATCAGCCCCAGCATTTT.

In its sample, this clone was seen once. The rearrangement uses TRBV18 and TRBJ1-2; 7 bases are a match to TRBD1. The J segment lost 8 bases and the V segment lost 3 bases, leaving 6 bases of the junction unmatched. Germline CDR1 KGHSH, CDR2 LQKENI. The length of the CDR3 is 13 residues. The CDR3, as DNA: TGTGCCAGCTCACCCCGACAGGGCGGGGGCTACACCTTC. The encoded protein is CASSPRQGGGYTF. The complete variable domain, with remaining parts taken from reference TRBV18 and TRBJ1-2, reads NAGVMQNPRHLVRRRGQEARLRCSPMKGHSHVYWYRQLPEEGLKFMVYLQKENIIDESGMPKERFSAEFPKEGPSILRIQQVVRGDSAAYFCASSPRQGGGYTFGSGTRLTVV.

The chain employs TRBV19 and TRBJ2-7; TRBD1 aligns across 7 bases. The V and J ends lost 6 bases and 4 bases, in that order; junction bases with no gene match: 12. Per germline, CDR1 LNHDA and CDR2 SQIVND (reference sequence). The CDR3 has 15 residues. The CDR3 region is CASSPGTAQIYEQYF. The CDR3 nucleotides read TGTGCCAGTAGCCCCGGGACAGCGCAGATTTACGAGCAGTACTTC.

This clone came up a few times. The chain is built from TRBV19 and TRBJ1-4, with TRBD1 identical over 8 bases. Looked up from germline, CDR1 is LNHDA and CDR2 is SQIVND (reference sequence). V shed 5 bases, J shed 5 bases, and the junction held 16 bases outside the gene matches. The CDR3 sequence is 18 residues long. CDR3 in DNA: TGTGCCAGTAGTCCCGGACAGGGCCCGCCGAATATCAATGAAAAACTGTTTTTT. Its protein product is CASSPGQGPPNINEKLFF.

The J gene is TRBJ2-5, the V gene TRBV6-5; D is unresolved. Germline V gives CDR1 MNHEY, CDR2 SVGAGI. The CDR3 is 14 residues long. Trimming pared 4 bases from V and 0 bases from J, leaving 9 bases between. The CDR3 DNA follows: TGTGCCAGCAGTTCCGTAGCAGACCAAGAGACCCAGTACTTC. Its protein is CASSSVADQETQYF.

This chain links TRBV5-4 with TRBJ2-7; TRBD1 matches at 9 bases. The V and J ends lost 4 bases and 3 bases, in that order; junction bases with no gene match: 5. This CDR3 is built from 14 residues. Per germline, CDR1 SGHNT and CDR2 YYREEE (reference sequence). Here the CDR3 DNA reads TGTGCCAGCAGCCCTGGACAGGGGTTCTACGAGCAGTACTTC. The encoded protein is CASSPGQGFYEQYF.